The 8 T cell receptor beta chains below were found in one sample sequenced in a study of blood T cell repertoires in COVID-19. Profiling relied on immunoSEQ multiplex PCR, and the TCRdb table lists in-frame clones only, not all of them. This table holds around 310,000 clones, roughly 89% found once. The sample consisted of PBMCs or T cells enriched from blood (not recorded which). The receptors derive from a woman aged 25 to 45 who had recovered from COVID-19.

As regards this clone: Its ends do not fully match the called genes, so a read error is possible. The chain links TRBV7-9 to TRBJ1-4; 8 nucleotides agree with TRBD1. CDR1 and CDR2 from the germline V gene are SEHNR and FQNEAQ (reference sequence). CDR3 length equals 15 residues. CDR3 DNA: TGTGCCAGCAGCCCCTCCCTAGGGCAGGGGGCTCGGCCGATTTTT. Encoded protein: CASSPSLGQGARPIF.

The V gene is TRBV5-6, the J gene TRBJ2-2; tentatively, D is TRBD1 (6 bases). The CDR3 has 14 amino acids. Trimming pared 0 bases from V and 5 bases from J, leaving 8 bases between. Germline assignment: CDR1 SGHDT and CDR2 YYEEEE. CDR3 coding DNA: TGTGCCAGCAGCTTGGAGGGGACAACCGGGGAGCTGTTTTTT. Its translation: CASSLEGTTGELFF.

V gene TRBV11-2 combines with J gene TRBJ2-1; 12 nucleotides line up with TRBD2. J gave up 0 bases and V 5 bases, and 5 bases lay outside the gene matches. This CDR3 is built from 17 residues. The V gene's germline CDR1 is SGHAT and CDR2 FQNNGV. The CDR3 bases are TGTGCCAGCAGCACCAGGACTAGCGGGACCTCCTACAATGAGCAGTTCTTC. It yields the protein CASSTRTSGTSYNEQFF.

The genes are TRBV6-5 and TRBJ1-5; no clear D gene. The CDR3 loop spans 13 amino acids. The germline V gene encodes CDR1 MNHEY and CDR2 SVGAGI. Trimming pared 7 bases from V and 0 bases from J, leaving 7 bases between. CDR3 amino acids: CASKYNSNQPQHF. In DNA, the CDR3 is TGTGCCAGCAAATATAATAGCAATCAGCCCCAGCATTTT.

The rearrangement links TRBV4-1 to TRBJ2-5; 7 bases line up with TRBD1. Germline CDR1 and CDR2: MGHRA and YSYEKL. The V and J ends lost 3 bases and 5 bases, in that order; junction bases with no gene match: 15. The CDR3 totals 17 residues. CDR3 sequence (DNA): TGCGCCAGCAGCCACACATTAAAGAACAGGGGTTGGGAGACCCAGTACTTC. This translates into CASSHTLKNRGWETQYF.

The rearrangement links TRBV28 to TRBJ2-7; 9 positions agree with TRBD2. Per germline, CDR1 MDHEN and CDR2 SYDVKM. The CDR3 has 15 amino acids. The V gene end was trimmed by 6 bases and the J gene end by 1 base; junction bases not matched to a gene: 7. CDR3 protein: CASRMTSGTSYEQYF. CDR3 sequence (DNA): TGTGCCAGCAGGATGACTAGCGGAACGTCCTACGAGCAGTACTTC.

This clone showed up just a few times. The J gene is TRBJ2-7, the V gene TRBV29-1; 8 bases line up with TRBD1. From germline, CDR1 is SQVTM and CDR2 ANQGSEA. CDR3 length: 15 residues. V lost 1 base, J lost 3 bases, and 8 bases stayed unmatched. CDR3 protein: CSVEGVGTGNYEQYF. The CDR3 DNA is TGCAGCGTTGAAGGTGTCGGGACAGGTAACTACGAGCAGTACTTC.

The J gene is TRBJ2-7, the V gene TRBV12-3 or TRBV12-4; 7 bases are shared with TRBD2. This CDR3 has 13 residues. V dropped 6 bases and J dropped 3; count of bases not matched to a gene: 5. The CDR3 DNA is TGTGCCAGCAGCCGCGGGGAGGGCTACGAGCAGTACTTC. Its protein product is CASSRGEGYEQYF.